Following are 21 T cell receptor beta chains from one sample sequenced in a study of OX40 agonist ivuxolimab in advanced cancers. Only in-frame clones appear in the TCRdb table, and some are missing; sequencing was by immunoSEQ multiplex PCR. The table records 60,000 or so clones, approximately 85% of them present only once. The material sequenced was CD4+ or CD8+ T cells sorted from blood, taken in a trial of the OX40 agonist ivuxolimab. These receptors all stem from an adult with an advanced solid tumor such as melanoma, head and neck, liver or kidney cancer.

The rearrangement joins TRBV4-1 to TRBJ2-5; maybe TRBD1 (5 bases). This CDR3 region has 19 residues. Per germline, CDR1 MGHRA and CDR2 YSYEKL. Trimming shortened V by 1 base and J by 1 base, and 22 bases separated the two germline ends. The CDR3 DNA is TGCGCCAGCAGCCAAGGCTTCGGAGTTCGTAGGGGTGGCCAAGAGACCCAGTACTTC. Encoded protein: CASSQGFGVRRGGQETQYF.

A note on this clone: This sample includes further DNA sequences coding for the same CDR3. This rearrangement joins TRBV30 to TRBJ2-7, with 9 bases that match TRBD2. The CDR3 has 14 residues. Unmatched junction bases numbered 10, after V lost 5 bases and J lost 5 bases. CDR1 is GTSNPN, CDR2 SVGIG, per germline (reference sequence). The CDR3 protein is CAWGSAGGTHEQYF. CDR3 coding DNA: TGTGCCTGGGGGTCGGCGGGGGGGACCCACGAGCAGTACTTC.

This chain uses TRBV15 with TRBJ1-4; no reliable D call. Trimming shortened V by 5 bases and J by 3 bases, and 13 bases separated the two germline ends. The CDR3 is 15 amino acids. Looked up from germline, CDR1 is LNHNV and CDR2 is YYDKDF (reference sequence). CDR3 sequence reads: CATSLRRSPNEKLFF. CDR3 coding DNA: TGTGCCACCAGCCTCCGCCGCTCTCCTAATGAAAAACTGTTTTTT.

The sample holds one count of this clone. The genes are TRBV6-5 and TRBJ1-1; D unclear. The CDR3 consists of 13 residues. In germline, CDR1 is MNHEY, CDR2 SVGAGI. The V end was cut by 2 bases, the J end by 3 bases, with 7 bases between. The CDR3: CASSYGPDTEAFF. CDR3 bases: TGTGCCAGCAGTTACGGGCCCGACACTGAAGCTTTCTTT.

The chain links TRBV7-9 to TRBJ2-1, with D unclear. This CDR3 has 16 residues. Germline CDR1 is SEHNR and CDR2 is FQNEAQ (reference sequence). The V gene lost 0 bases and the J gene lost 3 bases, with 12 bases spanning the gap. The CDR3 region is CASSLAGSPFYNEQFF. As DNA, the CDR3 is TGTGCCAGCAGCTTAGCGGGCAGCCCCTTCTACAATGAGCAGTTCTTC.

J is TRBJ1-1 and V is TRBV7-9, with TRBD1 identical over 8 bases. Germline lookup yields CDR1 SEHNR and CDR2 FQNEAQ (reference sequence). J gave up 4 bases and V 5 bases, and 9 bases lay outside the gene matches. CDR3 length: 15 residues. The CDR3 protein is CASSTGQGGGTEAFF. The CDR3 DNA follows: TGTGCCAGCAGCACCGGACAGGGAGGGGGCACTGAAGCTTTCTTT.

This clone was recorded a few times. The chain links TRBV2 to TRBJ1-5, with D tentatively TRBD1 (5 bases). CDR3 length: 14 amino acids. The V end lost 5 bases, the J end lost 5 bases, and 13 bases lay between the germline ends. CDR1 is SNHLY and CDR2 is FYNNEI in the germline V gene. CDR3 region: CASSSQGSDQPQHF. CDR3 DNA: TGTGCCAGCAGTTCCCAGGGATCAGATCAGCCCCAGCATTTT.

This clone has more than one count but fewer than ten. The V call is TRBV18, the J call TRBJ1-6; 7 bases map to TRBD1. Germline lookup yields CDR1 KGHSH and CDR2 LQKENI. The CDR3 is made up of 16 amino acids. J was trimmed by 3 bases and V by 3 bases; bases with no gene match: 5. The DNA of the CDR3 is TGTGCCAGCTCACCGACCAGGACAGGCTATAATTCACCCCTCCACTTT. Encoded protein: CASSPTRTGYNSPLHF.

This clone was seen a single time. The gene calls are TRBV6-6 and TRBJ1-2; D perhaps matches TRBD1 (5 bases). Deletions cut 0 bases from V and 8 bases from J, with 19 bases between. This CDR3 has 16 amino acids. Germline V lookup: CDR1 MNHNY, CDR2 SVGAGI (reference sequence). For the CDR3, the DNA is TGTGCCAGCAGTTACTCTTCCGGGGAGGGGCTGTCGGGCTACACCTTC. The encoded protein is CASSYSSGEGLSGYTF.

This sequence joins TRBV6-5 and TRBJ2-5; 7 bases line up with TRBD1. Germline V CDR1 and CDR2: MNHEY, SVGAGI. This CDR3 comprises 12 residues. V gave up 6 bases and J gave up 5 bases; unmatched junction bases: 3. The CDR3 spells CASRQGWETQYF. CDR3 coding DNA: TGTGCCAGCAGACAGGGGTGGGAGACCCAGTACTTC.

This rearrangement joins TRBV7-2 to TRBJ2-7; TRBD2 aligns across 10 bases. This CDR3 comprises 15 residues. Germline V lookup: CDR1 SGHTA, CDR2 FQGNSA. J was trimmed by 2 bases and V by 1 base; bases with no gene match: 2. CDR3 loop: CASSLERGGPYEQYF. The DNA of the CDR3 is TGTGCCAGCAGCTTAGAGCGGGGGGGTCCCTACGAGCAGTACTTC.

The rearrangement joins TRBV30 to TRBJ1-5; TRBD1 is a possible D gene (5 bases). Germline-derived CDR1 and CDR2 are GTSNPN and SVGIG (reference sequence). CDR3 size: 17 residues. Trimming removed 2 bases at V and 5 bases at J, with 22 bases between. The CDR3 loop reads CAWSITGGHGGYQPQHF. The DNA of the CDR3 is TGTGCCTGGAGTATAACAGGCGGGCATGGTGGGTATCAGCCCCAGCATTTT.

The chain is built from TRBV7-3 and TRBJ2-2, with 7 positions matching TRBD1. This CDR3 region has 18 residues. The germline V gene encodes CDR1 SGHTA and CDR2 FQGTGA. V lost 0 bases and J lost 6; bases outside the gene matches: 13. The DNA for the CDR3 is TGTGCCAGCAGCTTAACCCCACAGGGACAGAAAAAAGCCGGGGAGCTGTTTTTT. This gives the protein CASSLTPQGQKKAGELFF.

Of note for this clone: One junction end disagrees with the germline gene, perhaps due to a read error. This chain links TRBV29-1 with TRBJ1-2; a weak D match, TRBD1 (6 bases). The CDR3 consists of 12 residues. Germline loops: CDR1 SQVTM, CDR2 ANQGSEA. This CDR3 is CSFEGANYGYTF. The DNA of the CDR3 is TGCAGCTTTGAGGGGGCTAACTATGGCTACACCTTC.

The chain is built from TRBV6-5 and TRBJ1-2; 8 bases are a match to TRBD1. The CDR3 is made up of 15 amino acids. CDR1 and CDR2 (germline): MNHEY, SVGAGI. V was clipped by 4 bases and J by 7 bases; unmatched bases: 11. CDR3 region: CASSWTGSSPGGYTF. Here the CDR3 DNA reads TGTGCCAGCAGTTGGACAGGGTCCAGTCCGGGTGGCTACACCTTC.

This chain connects TRBV29-1 to TRBJ1-3; no clear D gene. This CDR3 spans 16 amino acids. Trimming pared 6 bases from V and 4 bases from J, leaving 22 bases between. CDR1 is SQVTM, CDR2 ANQGSEA, per germline. CDR3 residues: CSVALGSYGPGNTIYF. The CDR3 DNA follows: TGCAGCGTGGCCCTTGGGTCATACGGTCCAGGAAACACCATATATTTT.

This chain links TRBV5-4 with TRBJ1-2; D gene uncertain. The germline CDR1 and CDR2 sequences are SGHNT and YYREEE (reference sequence). The CDR3 sequence is 15 residues long. V lost 4 bases and J 4 bases, leaving 17 bases between the germline ends. This CDR3 reads CASSPPGRAVYGYTF. For the CDR3, the DNA is TGTGCCAGCAGCCCGCCTGGTAGAGCAGTCTATGGCTACACCTTC.

The count of this clone is one. The chain couples TRBV28 to TRBJ1-5, with a tentative D call TRBD1 (5 bases). V lost 7 bases, J lost 0 bases, and 13 bases lay in between. CDR3 size: 15 residues. From germline, CDR1 is MDHEN and CDR2 SYDVKM. CDR3 nucleotide sequence: TGTGCCAGCACGGGGCAGGTATATAGCAATCAGCCCCAGCATTTT. Translated: CASTGQVYSNQPQHF.

This clone appeared once. CDR3 amino acids: CSVEVRNSYEQYF. The CDR3 nucleotides read TGCAGCGTTGAAGTCAGAAACTCCTACGAGCAGTACTTC. The rearrangement joins TRBV29-1 to TRBJ2-7; D is unresolved. The CDR3 spans 13 residues. Trimming took 1 base from V and 0 from J, leaving 7 bases between them. CDR1 is SQVTM and CDR2 is ANQGSEA in the germline V gene.

The rearrangement links TRBV19 to TRBJ2-7, with D perhaps TRBD1 (7 bases). Trimming cost V 3 bases and J 3 bases, with 9 bases left between them. Germline V gene data show CDR1 as LNHDA and CDR2 as SQIVND (reference sequence). There are 13 residues in the CDR3. CDR3 sequence: CASSIQGGYEQYF. The CDR3 DNA reads as TGTGCCAGTAGTATCCAGGGGGGCTACGAGCAGTACTTC.

This chain uses TRBV5-1 with TRBJ2-7; 12 bases fit TRBD1. The V segment lost 1 base and the J segment 7 bases; nucleotides outside the gene matches: 9. Germline V gene data show CDR1 as SGHRS and CDR2 as YFSETQ. The CDR3 runs to 16 residues. CDR3 residues: CASSLNTGTGGAEQYF. The CDR3 DNA sequence: TGCGCCAGCAGCTTGAACACCGGGACAGGGGGCGCGGAGCAGTACTTC.